One T cell receptor (beta chain) is described in this entry. The CDR3 loop spans 14 amino acids. CDR1 SGHDN and CDR2 FVKESK come from the germline V gene. The ends were cut back, 4 bases at V and 4 bases at J, with 12 bases in the middle. The data stem from a study of TIL therapy for anti-PD-1-resistant metastatic lung cancer. Study details: By whole-exome sequencing, median non-synonymous tumor mutation burden was less than 1.8 mutations per megabase.

Indicated time point: pre-treatment sample, taken before nivolumab and TIL therapy. Sequencing used immunoSEQ v3. TCRdb keeps only in-frame clones here, not all; method: immunoSEQ multiplex PCR. Among some 52,000 clones listed, around 79% were seen once. This chain links TRBV14 with TRBJ2-3; weak D call: TRBD1 (6 bases). The receptor was isolated from a woman between 30 and 79 years old with non-small cell lung cancer. The starting material was blood, obtained at baseline. For the CDR3, the DNA is TGTGCCAGCAGCCCTACAGGGTACGCAGATACGCAGTATTTT. As protein: CASSPTGYADTQYF.